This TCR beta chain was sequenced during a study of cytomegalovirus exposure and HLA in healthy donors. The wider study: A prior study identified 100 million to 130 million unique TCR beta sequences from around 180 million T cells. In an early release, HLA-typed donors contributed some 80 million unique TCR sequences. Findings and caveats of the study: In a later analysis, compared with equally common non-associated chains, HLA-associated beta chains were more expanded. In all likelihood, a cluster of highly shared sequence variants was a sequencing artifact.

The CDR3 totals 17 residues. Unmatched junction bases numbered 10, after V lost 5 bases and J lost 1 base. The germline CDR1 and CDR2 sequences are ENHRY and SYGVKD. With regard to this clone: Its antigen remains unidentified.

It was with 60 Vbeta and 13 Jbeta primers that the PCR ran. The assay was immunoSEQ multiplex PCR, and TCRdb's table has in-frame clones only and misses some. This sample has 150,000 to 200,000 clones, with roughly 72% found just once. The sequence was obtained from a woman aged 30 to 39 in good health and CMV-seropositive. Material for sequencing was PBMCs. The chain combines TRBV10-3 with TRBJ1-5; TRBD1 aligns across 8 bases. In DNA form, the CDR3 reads TGTGCCATCAGTTCGGCAGGGGGCGATGGAAGCAATCAGCCCCAGCATTTT. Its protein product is CAISSAGGDGSNQPQHF.